Listed below are T cell receptor beta chains from one sample, sequenced in a study of cytomegalovirus exposure and HLA in healthy donors. Only in-frame clones appear in the TCRdb table, and some are missing; sequencing was by immunoSEQ multiplex PCR. The table lists 120,000 to 150,000 clones, over 60% of them singletons. Sequenced input: PBMCs. Source of these receptors: a man aged 35-49 years in good health and CMV-seronegative. Each CDR3 is given with its conserved first and last residue. A D gene is named only where the DNA matches it firmly. Size values are once, few and many counts, or a class for expanded clones, and some rows have none.

TRBV9	TRBJ2-2	TRBD2	16	once	CASSVAGGGSTGELFF	TGTGCCAGCAGCGTAGCCGGGGGGGGCTCCACCGGGGAGCTGTTTTTT
TRBV9	TRBJ1-1	TRBD1	14	NA	CASGDRGLNTEAFF	TGTGCCAGCGGGGACAGGGGCCTGAACACTGAAGCTTTCTTT
TRBV27	TRBJ2-1	TRBD2	15	NA	CASNVAGGSYNEQFF	TGTGCCAGCAACGTGGCGGGGGGCTCCTACAATGAGCAGTTCTTC
TRBV15	TRBJ1-2	TRBD1	16	NA	CATSSPTQGASYGYTF	TGTGCCACCAGCAGTCCCACTCAGGGGGCCAGCTATGGCTACACCTTC
TRBV15	TRBJ1-5	NA	16	NA	CATSRGASHSNQPQHF	TGTGCCACCAGCAGAGGGGCCAGTCATAGCAATCAGCCCCAGCATTTT
TRBV7-6	TRBJ2-6	NA	16	few	CASSLAGGSGANVLTF	TGTGCCAGCAGCTTAGCGGGGGGATCTGGGGCCAACGTCCTGACTTTC
TRBV4-3	TRBJ2-6	NA	16	few	CASSQEPGAGANVLTF	TGCGCCAGCAGCCAAGAGCCGGGGGCTGGGGCCAACGTCCTGACTTTC
TRBV10-3	TRBJ2-5	TRBD1	15	NA	CAISTGTGVRETQYF	TGTGCCATCAGTACCGGGACAGGGGTTCGAGAGACCCAGTACTTC
TRBV5-1	TRBJ2-7	TRBD1	15	NA	CASSLGTGSSYEQYF	TGCGCCAGCAGCTTGGGGACAGGGAGCTCCTACGAGCAGTACTTC
TRBV7-9	TRBJ2-7	NA	15	NA	CASSWGSVITYEQYF	TGTGCCAGCAGCTGGGGTAGCGTGATAACCTACGAGCAGTACTTC
TRBV7-2	TRBJ1-2	TRBD1	14	once	CASSLDRDSTAYTF	TGTGCCAGCAGCTTAGATAGGGACAGTACGGCCTACACCTTC
TRBV29-1	TRBJ2-2	TRBD1	17	NA	CSVEGLHRGLVGGELFF	TGCAGCGTTGAAGGGCTCCACAGGGGGCTCGTCGGCGGGGAGCTGTTTTTT
TRBV2	TRBJ2-1	TRBD2	15	NA	CASSGSGGNYNEQFF	TGTGCCAGCAGCGGTAGCGGGGGGAATTACAATGAGCAGTTCTTC
TRBV6-5	TRBJ1-1	TRBD1	13	NA	CASSEDRDTEAFF	TGTGCCAGCAGTGAGGACAGGGACACTGAAGCTTTCTTT
TRBV19	TRBJ1-1	TRBD1	16	NA	CASSISGQGMNTEAFF	TGTGCCAGTAGTATATCGGGACAGGGCATGAACACTGAAGCTTTCTTT
TRBV27	TRBJ2-3	NA	16	NA	CASSYVAGQPRDTQYF	TGTGCCAGCAGTTATGTGGCCGGACAGCCTAGGGATACGCAGTATTTT
TRBV28	TRBJ2-2	NA	16	NA	CASSIRRDPGTGELFF	TGTGCCAGCAGTATCCGCCGGGATCCGGGTACCGGGGAGCTGTTTTTT
TRBV5-6	TRBJ1-1	NA	14	few	CASRWGDQNTEAFF	TGTGCCAGCAGATGGGGGGACCAGAACACTGAAGCTTTCTTT
TRBV6-5	TRBJ2-7	NA	11	few	CASSYGGEQYF	TGTGCCAGCAGTTACGGAGGCGAGCAGTACTTC
TRBV12-5	TRBJ2-3	NA	12	NA	CASGLGLDRVYF	TGTGCTAGTGGTTTGGGTCTAGATCGAGTGTATTTT
TRBV2	TRBJ1-6	NA	15	NA	CASTLRQVYNSPLHF	TGTGCCAGCACTCTTAGACAGGTGTATAATTCACCCCTCCACTTT
TRBV4-1	TRBJ2-2	TRBD2	19	NA	CASSQGLAGVSHNTGELFF	TGCGCCAGCAGCCAAGGACTAGCGGGGGTTAGCCATAACACCGGGGAGCTGTTTTTT
TRBV6-5	TRBJ2-7	NA	16	NA	CASSLVGGGTPYEQYF	TGTGCCAGCAGTTTGGTGGGGGGTGGGACGCCCTACGAGCAGTACTTC
TRBV5-6	TRBJ2-5	NA	13	NA	CASSSQGWETQYF	TGTGCCAGCAGCTCCCAGGGTTGGGAGACCCAGTACTTC
TRBV29-1	TRBJ1-1	NA	13	NA	CSSIPNSGAEAFF	TGCAGCTCTATCCCCAACTCGGGGGCTGAAGCTTTCTTT
TRBV7-2	TRBJ2-5	NA	14	few	CASSATWRVETQYF	TGTGCCAGCAGCGCAACCTGGAGAGTGGAGACCCAGTACTTC
TRBV5-4	TRBJ2-7	TRBD2	16	NA	CASSSLGAGRMYEQYF	TGTGCCAGCAGCTCCCTGGGAGCGGGACGGATGTACGAGCAGTACTTC
TRBV28	TRBJ1-1	TRBD1	15	few	CASSLGRGYATEAFF	TGTGCCAGCAGTTTGGGCAGGGGGTATGCCACTGAAGCTTTCTTT
TRBV7-3	TRBJ2-1	NA	16	NA	CASSSVDGNSYNEQFF	TGTGCCAGCAGCTCAGTTGACGGGAACTCCTACAATGAGCAGTTCTTC
TRBV6-5	TRBJ2-7	TRBD1	16	few	CASSYSRQGLSYEQYF	TGTGCCAGCAGTTACTCGAGACAGGGCCTCTCCTACGAGCAGTACTTC
TRBV28	TRBJ2-1	TRBD2	16	few	CASSPSGTRDYNEQFF	TGTGCCAGCAGTCCCTCGGGGACTAGGGACTACAATGAGCAGTTCTTC
TRBV28	TRBJ2-1	TRBD2	14	once	CASSLSGRFDEQFF	TGTGCCAGCAGTCTGTCCGGGAGGTTCGATGAGCAGTTCTTC
TRBV11-2	TRBJ1-6	NA	13	NA	CASSLGRHSPLHF	TGTGCCAGCAGCTTAGGCAGGCATTCACCCCTCCACTTT
TRBV7-3	TRBJ2-3	TRBD2	14	NA	CASSPSGGSDTQYF	TGTGCCAGCAGCCCTAGCGGGGGATCAGATACGCAGTATTTT
TRBV25-1	TRBJ1-4	TRBD1	14	NA	CASSESGGWEKLFF	TGTGCCAGCAGTGAATCAGGGGGGTGGGAAAAACTGTTTTTT
TRBV19	TRBJ2-2	NA	15	NA	CASSMAAGGTGELFF	TGTGCCAGTAGTATGGCGGCAGGGGGGACCGGGGAGCTGTTTTTT
TRBV6-6	TRBJ2-1	NA	13	NA	CASSYGPGDEQFF	TGTGCCAGCAGTTACGGGCCCGGGGATGAGCAGTTCTTC
TRBV5-4	TRBJ2-1	TRBD2	13	few	CASSFSGTNEQFF	TGTGCCAGCAGCTTTAGCGGGACGAATGAGCAGTTCTTC
TRBV30	TRBJ2-3	NA	12	few	CASSGSGDTQYF	TGTGCCTCTTCGGGCAGCGGAGATACGCAGTATTTT
TRBV11-1	TRBJ2-2	NA	14	NA	CASTLFRNTGELFF	TGTGCCAGCACCCTGTTTCGGAACACCGGGGAGCTGTTTTTT
TRBV11-2	TRBJ2-5	TRBD1	15	NA	CASSLEDRVGETQYF	TGTGCCAGCAGCTTAGAAGACAGGGTCGGAGAGACCCAGTACTTC
TRBV10-3	TRBJ2-1	NA	13	NA	CAISELGGGEQFF	TGTGCCATCAGTGAGTTAGGGGGGGGTGAGCAGTTCTTC
TRBV9	TRBJ2-7	NA	14	NA	CASSVGGVGYEQYF	TGTGCCAGCAGCGTAGGGGGGGTAGGCTACGAGCAGTACTTC
TRBV6-6	TRBJ2-7	TRBD2	13	NA	CASSYSGLVEQYF	TGTGCCAGCAGTTACTCTGGACTAGTCGAGCAGTACTTC
TRBV4-1	TRBJ2-7	TRBD1	16	NA	CASSPRTGGSYYEQYF	TGCGCCAGCAGCCCCCGGACAGGGGGGAGCTACTACGAGCAGTACTTC
TRBV2	TRBJ2-7	NA	13	NA	CASSERNGGEQYF	TGTGCCAGCAGTGAAAGGAACGGGGGCGAGCAGTACTTC
TRBV15	TRBJ1-6	NA	17	few	CATSPGGASSYNSPLHF	TGTGCCACCAGCCCTGGGGGGGCAAGCTCCTATAATTCACCCCTCCACTTT
TRBV5-4	TRBJ2-5	NA	14	NA	CASSPTRVGETQYF	TGTGCCAGCAGCCCAACCCGGGTTGGGGAGACCCAGTACTTC
TRBV10-3	TRBJ2-3	NA	17	NA	CAISEPPRSGVRDTQYF	TGTGCCATCAGTGAGCCGCCGAGGTCGGGGGTGAGGGATACGCAGTATTTT
TRBV6-5	TRBJ1-2	NA	13	NA	CASSPQGLGGYTF	TGTGCCAGCAGCCCCCAGGGTTTAGGTGGCTACACCTTC
TRBV9	TRBJ2-3	NA	14	NA	CASSLGTSTDTQYF	TGTGCCAGCAGTCTCGGGACAAGCACAGATACGCAGTATTTT
TRBV5-4	TRBJ1-1	NA	13	few	CASSWAGDTEAFF	TGTGCCAGCAGCTGGGCAGGTGACACTGAAGCTTTCTTT
TRBV7-2	TRBJ2-1	TRBD2	14	NA	CASSRTSGGSEQFF	TGTGCCAGCAGCCGAACTAGCGGGGGATCTGAGCAGTTCTTC
TRBV7-9	TRBJ2-1	TRBD2	16	NA	CASSSSSGEFYNEQFF	TGTGCCAGCAGCTCCTCTAGCGGAGAATTCTACAATGAGCAGTTCTTC
TRBV6-5	TRBJ1-5	NA	15	NA	CASSYSGQRNQPQHF	TGTGCCAGCAGTTACTCGGGCCAACGCAATCAGCCCCAGCATTTT